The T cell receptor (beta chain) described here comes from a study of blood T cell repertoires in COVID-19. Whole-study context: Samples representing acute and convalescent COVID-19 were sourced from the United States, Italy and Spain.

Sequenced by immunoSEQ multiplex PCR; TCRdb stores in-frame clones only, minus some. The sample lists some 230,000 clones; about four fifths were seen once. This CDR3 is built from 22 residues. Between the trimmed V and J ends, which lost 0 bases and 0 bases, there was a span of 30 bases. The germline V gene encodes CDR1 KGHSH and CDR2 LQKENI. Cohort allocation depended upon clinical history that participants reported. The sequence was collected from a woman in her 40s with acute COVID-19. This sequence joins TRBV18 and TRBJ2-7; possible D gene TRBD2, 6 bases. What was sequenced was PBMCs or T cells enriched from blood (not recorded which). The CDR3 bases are TGTGCCAGCTCACCACCCCGGCCATCTAACCACATCAGGACTATACACTCCTACGAGCAGTACTTC. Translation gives CASSPPRPSNHIRTIHSYEQYF.